These 22 T cell receptor beta chains came from one sample sequenced in a study of cytomegalovirus exposure and HLA in healthy donors. With 60 Vbeta and 13 Jbeta primers, the PCR was carried out. Sequencing was performed with immunoSEQ multiplex PCR; in TCRdb, only in-frame clones are kept and a portion is missing. The table includes 130,000 or so clones, over 50% detected once. Sequences were obtained from PBMCs. These receptors all stem from a woman in her thirties or forties in good health and CMV-seropositive.

In its sample, this clone was seen a few times. The chain couples TRBV28 to TRBJ1-5, with D uncertain. Trimming removed 6 bases at V and 5 bases at J, with 14 bases between. The CDR3 runs to 14 residues. The germline V gene has CDR1 MDHEN and CDR2 SYDVKM. In nucleotides, the CDR3 is TGTGCCAGCAGGGAGCCGGGGAGGGATCAGCCCCAGCATTTT. Translation gives CASREPGRDQPQHF.

In this sample, this clone turned up a few times. V is TRBV5-6 and J is TRBJ1-1, with 11 bases matching TRBD1. With V trimmed by 4 bases and J by 4 bases, 6 bases remained unmatched. CDR3 length equals 15 residues. Germline V gene lookup returns CDR1 SGHDT and CDR2 YYEEEE. In DNA form, the CDR3 reads TGTGCCAGCAGCCCAAGGGACAGGGGGGGCACTGAAGCTTTCTTT. This codes for CASSPRDRGGTEAFF.

This clone has just one count. V usage is TRBV30 and J usage is TRBJ2-6; the match to TRBD2 covers 10 bases. V was clipped by 0 bases and J by 3 bases; unmatched bases: 17. This CDR3 is 21 amino acids long. Germline lookup yields CDR1 GTSNPN and CDR2 SVGIG (reference sequence). The CDR3 DNA follows: TGTGCCTGGAGTGTCGTTGGTGTAGCGGGGGGCCTTGGGGGTGGGGCCAACGTCCTGACTTTC. This sequence encodes CAWSVVGVAGGLGGGANVLTF.

The chain combines TRBV7-6 with TRBJ2-1; TRBD2 aligns across 13 bases. This CDR3 region has 18 residues. J was trimmed by 5 bases and V by 5 bases; bases with no gene match: 12. Germline CDR1 is SGHVS and CDR2 is FNYEAQ. CDR3 in amino acids: CASSIGLAGAQDHNEQFF. The DNA of the CDR3 is TGTGCCAGCAGCATTGGACTAGCGGGGGCTCAGGATCACAATGAGCAGTTCTTC.

In its sample, this clone was seen a few times. The V and J genes are TRBV7-8 and TRBJ1-1, with TRBD1 identical over 7 bases. The CDR3 has 13 amino acids. CDR1 is SGHVS, CDR2 FQNEAQ, per germline. Trimming took 5 bases from V and 3 from J; bases not matched to a gene: 3. For the CDR3, the DNA is TGTGCCAGCAGCGTTCAGGGGGACACTGAAGCTTTCTTT. Translating gives CASSVQGDTEAFF. Drawing the rest from reference TRBV7-8 and TRBJ1-1, the complete variable domain is GAGVSQSPRYKVAKRGQDVALRCDPISGHVSLFWYQQALGQGPEFLTYFQNEAQLDKSGLPSDRFFAERPEGSVSTLKIQRTQQEDSAVYLCASSVQGDTEAFFGQGTRLTVV.

About this clone itself: This CDR3 is also generated by other DNA sequences in the sample. The chain links TRBV28 to TRBJ1-4, with TRBD1 matching over 12 bases. There are 16 residues in the CDR3. Germline CDR1 and CDR2: MDHEN and SYDVKM. The ends lost 4 bases at V and 4 bases at J; junction bases unmatched: 4. The CDR3 nucleotides are TGTGCCAGCAGTTCCGGGACAGGGGGCGGTAATGAAAAACTGTTTTTT. Protein product: CASSSGTGGGNEKLFF.

The chain joins TRBV5-1 to TRBJ2-5, with a weak D call TRBD2 (7 bases). Germline V lookup: CDR1 SGHRS, CDR2 YFSETQ. Trimming pared 2 bases from V and 1 base from J, leaving 15 bases between. The CDR3 has 16 residues. The CDR3 spells CASSFLGGGPQETQYF. The CDR3, as DNA: TGCGCCAGCAGCTTCCTAGGGGGAGGGCCCCAAGAGACCCAGTACTTC. The full variable domain, in which reference TRBV5-1 and TRBJ2-5 provide the parts outside the CDR3, is KAGVTQTPRYLIKTRGQQVTLSCSPISGHRSVSWYQQTPGQGLQFLFEYFSETQRNKGNFPGRFSGRQFSNSRSEMNVSTLELGDSALYLCASSFLGGGPQETQYFGPGTRLLVL.

The chain carries TRBV5-4 and TRBJ1-1, with D hard to call. V gave up 2 bases and J gave up 2 bases, with 16 bases separating them. The CDR3 runs to 16 residues. Germline V lookup: CDR1 SGHNT, CDR2 YYREEE (reference sequence). The chain's CDR3 is CASSFGRFGFNTEAFF. CDR3 coding DNA: TGTGCCAGCAGCTTTGGTCGGTTTGGTTTCAACACTGAAGCTTTCTTT. Full variable domain (remainder filled in from reference TRBV5-4 and TRBJ1-1): ETGVTQSPTHLIKTRGQQVTLRCSSQSGHNTVSWYQQALGQGPQFIFQYYREEENGRGNFPPRFSGLQFPNYSSELNVNALELDDSALYLCASSFGRFGFNTEAFFGQGTRLTVV.

V and J are TRBV6-1 and TRBJ2-7, with 14 bases matching TRBD2. CDR3 length: 14 amino acids. V dropped 3 bases and J dropped 5; count of bases not matched to a gene: 0. Germline V gene lookup returns CDR1 MNHNS and CDR2 SASEGT. For the CDR3, the DNA is TGTGCCAGCAGTGAGGGACTAGCGGGAGACGAGCAGTACTTC. Translated: CASSEGLAGDEQYF.

This clone was recorded a few times. The V gene is TRBV2, the J gene TRBJ1-1; weak D call: TRBD1 (5 bases). Per germline, CDR1 SNHLY and CDR2 FYNNEI. The CDR3 sequence is 13 residues long. V gave up 7 bases and J gave up 1 base, with 10 bases separating them. The CDR3 DNA reads as TGTGCCAGCACGGGCAGGGCGAACACTGAAGCTTTCTTT. Its translation is CASTGRANTEAFF.

The J gene is TRBJ1-5, the V gene TRBV25-1; 12 bases map to TRBD1. The CDR3 runs to 14 residues. The germline gives CDR1 MGHDK, CDR2 SYGVNS. J gave up 7 bases and V 6 bases, and 4 bases lay outside the gene matches. The CDR3 loop reads CASSGTGGMQPQHF. In DNA form, the CDR3 reads TGTGCCAGCAGCGGGACAGGGGGCATGCAGCCCCAGCATTTT.

This clone was seen only once. V is TRBV6-5 and J is TRBJ1-5; D possibly corresponds to TRBD1 (6 bases). Germline V gene data show CDR1 as MNHEY and CDR2 as SVGAGI. This CDR3 spans 15 amino acids. Trimming stripped 7 bases from V and 6 bases from J, with 19 bases between. CDR3 residues: CASTEVPDSAQPQHF. CDR3 DNA sequence: TGTGCCAGCACCGAGGTTCCGGACAGCGCTCAGCCCCAGCATTTT.

The chain employs TRBV11-2 and TRBJ1-2; 7 bases agree with TRBD1. The CDR3 length is 13 residues. Trimming cost V 5 bases and J 3 bases; bases outside gene matches: 3. Germline CDR1 is SGHAT and CDR2 is FQNNGV. Here the CDR3 reads CASSAGQHYGYTF. The CDR3 DNA reads as TGTGCCAGCAGCGCGGGACAGCACTATGGCTACACCTTC.

The chain joins TRBV7-3 to TRBJ2-6; D is possibly TRBD1 (6 bases). CDR3 length equals 15 residues. V was clipped by 4 bases and J by 1 base, with 8 bases between them. Germline V lookup: CDR1 SGHTA, CDR2 FQGTGA. CDR3 region: CASSSDSSGANVLTF. The CDR3 DNA sequence: TGTGCCAGCAGCTCGGACAGTTCTGGGGCCAACGTCCTGACTTTC. Looking up the rest from reference TRBV7-3 and TRBJ2-6 gives the full variable domain: GAGVSQTPSNKVTEKGKYVELRCDPISGHTALYWYRQSLGQGPEFLIYFQGTGAADDSGLPNDRFFAVRPEGSVSTLKIQRTERGDSAVYLCASSSDSSGANVLTFGAGSRLTVL.

The chain links TRBV11-3 to TRBJ1-1; D not certain. CDR3 length: 13 amino acids. Germline loops: CDR1 SGHNT, CDR2 YENEEA. With 3 bases removed from V and 4 bases from J, the gap between germline ends came to 9 bases. CDR3 residues: CASSFGTGTEAFF. In nucleotides, the CDR3 is TGTGCCAGCAGCTTTGGAACGGGCACTGAAGCTTTCTTT.

The genes are TRBV20-1 and TRBJ2-3; the D is unclear. V shed 3 bases and J shed 6 bases, with 4 bases lying between them. Germline CDR1 reads DFQATT; CDR2 reads SNEGSKA (reference sequence). The CDR3 spans 10 residues. The CDR3: CSASEDTQYF. Written as DNA, the CDR3 is TGCAGTGCTAGCGAGGATACGCAGTATTTT.

The rearrangement uses TRBV27 and TRBJ1-1; 7 bases map to TRBD1. Germline V CDR1 and CDR2: MNHEY, SMNVEV (reference sequence). V trimming: 5 bases; J trimming: 4 bases; junction bases outside the gene matches: 4. The CDR3 extends over 13 amino acids. CDR3 in amino acids: CASSQRQGTEAFF. CDR3 DNA sequence: TGTGCCAGCAGTCAAAGACAGGGCACTGAAGCTTTCTTT.

This clone was observed a few times. The J gene is TRBJ1-3, the V gene TRBV28; D is unresolved. There are 15 residues in the CDR3. V lost 1 base and J 0 bases, leaving 7 bases between the germline ends. The germline CDR1 and CDR2 sequences are MDHEN and SYDVKM. The CDR3 reads CASSLSAASGNTIYF. CDR3 sequence (DNA): TGTGCCAGCAGTTTATCGGCGGCCTCTGGAAACACCATATATTTT.

CDR3 residues: CASSPHPREGGEQYF. The CDR3 coding sequence is TGTGCCAGCAGCCCCCACCCCCGGGAGGGCGGCGAGCAGTACTTC. This chain uses TRBV9 with TRBJ2-5; 8 nucleotides line up with TRBD2. Gene TRBJ2-7 matches the end of the DNA better, so the J call may be wrong. CDR3 length: 15 residues. Germline-derived CDR1 and CDR2 are SGDLS and YYNGEE.

This clone was counted a few times. This chain joins TRBV28 and TRBJ2-4, with 7 bases aligning to TRBD2. CDR1 is MDHEN and CDR2 is SYDVKM in the germline V gene. The CDR3 is 15 amino acids. V shed 3 bases and J 6 bases; nucleotides not matched to a gene: 8. The DNA for the CDR3 is TGTGCCAGCAGTTTGCCAACAGGCGGGAGAAACATTCAGTACTTC. Its translation: CASSLPTGGRNIQYF.

The chain combines TRBV9 with TRBJ2-7, with TRBD1 as a possible D gene (6 bases). The CDR3 is 17 amino acids. Trimming took off 4 bases at V and 9 bases at J, with 29 bases between the two ends. Germline lookup yields CDR1 SGDLS and CDR2 YYNGEE. The CDR3 is CASSPGRDTNRVEVQYF. The CDR3 DNA reads TGTGCCAGCAGCCCTGGGCGCGACACCAACAGGGTGGAGGTGCAGTACTTC.

The chain joins TRBV5-1 to TRBJ1-4; the match to TRBD1 covers 7 bases. The germline gives CDR1 SGHRS, CDR2 YFSETQ. The V gene end was trimmed by 4 bases and the J gene end by 0 bases; junction bases not matched to a gene: 3. The CDR3 length is 15 residues. The CDR3 region has the DNA TGCGCCAGCAGCCGTACAGGGGCAACTAATGAAAAACTGTTTTTT. It translates to CASSRTGATNEKLFF.